A single T cell receptor beta chain is shown here with its context. The antigen is unknown. This entry belongs to a study of Ad26.COV2.S vaccination and SARS-CoV-2 variants. Study summary: Dosing was one shot or two shots 56 days apart.

The V end lost 3 bases, the J end lost 4 bases, and 12 bases lay between the germline ends. Looked up from germline, CDR1 is GTSNPN and CDR2 is SVGIG (reference sequence). The CDR3 consists of 13 residues. The protocol was immunoSEQ multiplex PCR, while the TCRdb copy is restricted to in-frame clones and leaves out a portion. The sample contains some 290,000 clones, roughly 80% of which appear only once. General study points: From the TCR breadth and depth analyses, total T cell responses may have been underestimated.

Treatment reported: some 20 received Ad26.COV2.S at low or high dose, single or two shots; 5 received placebo; per-sample allocation not given. The study sampled participants on day 63 after the first vaccine or placebo injection. The individual, an adult aged 18-55 years, was a donor in Boston. This chain links TRBV30 with TRBJ1-2; D is possibly TRBD1 (6 bases). The sequence was collected from a person between 18 and 60 years old who received the Ad26.COV2.S COVID-19 vaccine or a placebo. Sequencing used peripheral blood, obtained in a trial of Ad26.COV2.S vaccine versus placebo. CDR3 sequence (DNA): TGTGCCTGGAGCAGGGGCAGGGCCTATGGCTACACCTTC. This gives the protein CAWSRGRAYGYTF. Supplemented by reference TRBV30 and TRBJ1-2, the full variable domain reads SQTIHQWPATLVQPVGSPLSLECTVEGTSNPNLYWYRQAAGRGLQLLFYSVGIGQISSEVPQNLSASRPQDRQFILSSKKLLLSDSGFYLCAWSRGRAYGYTFGSGTRLTVV.